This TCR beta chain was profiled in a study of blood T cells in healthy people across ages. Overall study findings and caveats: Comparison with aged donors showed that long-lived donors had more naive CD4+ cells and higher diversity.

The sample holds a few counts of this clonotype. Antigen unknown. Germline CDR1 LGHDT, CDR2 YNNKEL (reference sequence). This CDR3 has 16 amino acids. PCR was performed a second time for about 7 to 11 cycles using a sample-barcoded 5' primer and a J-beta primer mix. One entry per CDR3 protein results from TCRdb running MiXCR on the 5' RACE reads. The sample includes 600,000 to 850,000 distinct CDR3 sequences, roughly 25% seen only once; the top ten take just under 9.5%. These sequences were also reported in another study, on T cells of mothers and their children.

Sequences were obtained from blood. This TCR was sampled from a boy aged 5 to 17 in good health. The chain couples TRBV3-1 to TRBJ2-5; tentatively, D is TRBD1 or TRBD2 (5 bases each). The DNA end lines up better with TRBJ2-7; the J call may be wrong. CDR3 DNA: TGTGCCAGCAGCCATCTACGGGACCCGAGCCCCTACGAGCAGTACTTC. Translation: CASSHLRDPSPYEQYF.